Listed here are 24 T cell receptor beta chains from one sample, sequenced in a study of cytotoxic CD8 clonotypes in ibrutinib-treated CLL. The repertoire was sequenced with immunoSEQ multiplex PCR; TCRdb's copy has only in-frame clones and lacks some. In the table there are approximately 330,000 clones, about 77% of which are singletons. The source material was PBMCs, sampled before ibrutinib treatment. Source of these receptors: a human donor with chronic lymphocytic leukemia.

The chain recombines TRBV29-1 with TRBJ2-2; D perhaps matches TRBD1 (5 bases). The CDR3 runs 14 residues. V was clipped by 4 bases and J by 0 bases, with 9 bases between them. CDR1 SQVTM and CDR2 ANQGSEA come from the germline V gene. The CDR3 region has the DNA TGCAGCGTTGGGGGCAGTACGAACACCGGGGAGCTGTTTTTT. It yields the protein CSVGGSTNTGELFF.

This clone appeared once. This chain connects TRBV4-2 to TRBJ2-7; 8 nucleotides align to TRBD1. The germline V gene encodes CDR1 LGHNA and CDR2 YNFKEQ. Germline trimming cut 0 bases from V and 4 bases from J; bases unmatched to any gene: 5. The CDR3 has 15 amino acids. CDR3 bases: TGTGCCAGCAGCCAAGATCACGGACAGGGATACGAGCAGTACTTC. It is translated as CASSQDHGQGYEQYF.

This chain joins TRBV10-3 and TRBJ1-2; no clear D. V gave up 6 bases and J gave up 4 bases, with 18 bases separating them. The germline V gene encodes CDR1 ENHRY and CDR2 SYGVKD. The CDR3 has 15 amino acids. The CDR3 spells CAISDGRPRLYGYTF. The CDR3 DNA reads TGTGCCATCAGCGACGGGAGACCAAGACTCTATGGCTACACCTTC.

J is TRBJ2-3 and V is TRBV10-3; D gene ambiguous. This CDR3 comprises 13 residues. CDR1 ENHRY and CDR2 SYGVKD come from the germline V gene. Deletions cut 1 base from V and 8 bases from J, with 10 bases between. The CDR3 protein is CAISEYQDGTQYF. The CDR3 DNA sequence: TGTGCCATCAGTGAGTATCAGGATGGTACGCAGTATTTT.

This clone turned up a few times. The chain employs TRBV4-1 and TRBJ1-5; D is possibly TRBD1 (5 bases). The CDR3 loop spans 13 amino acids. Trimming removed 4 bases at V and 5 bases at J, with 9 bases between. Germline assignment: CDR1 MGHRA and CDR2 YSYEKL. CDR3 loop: CASSRGEDQPQHF. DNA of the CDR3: TGCGCCAGCAGCCGGGGCGAGGATCAGCCCCAGCATTTT.

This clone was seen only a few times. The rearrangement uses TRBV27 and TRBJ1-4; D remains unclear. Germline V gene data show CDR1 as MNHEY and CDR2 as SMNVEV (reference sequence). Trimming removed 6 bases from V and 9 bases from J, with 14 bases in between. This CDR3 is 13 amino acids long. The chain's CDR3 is CASSLDRVQKLFF. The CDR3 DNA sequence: TGTGCCAGCAGCCTTGACCGCGTCCAAAAACTGTTTTTT.

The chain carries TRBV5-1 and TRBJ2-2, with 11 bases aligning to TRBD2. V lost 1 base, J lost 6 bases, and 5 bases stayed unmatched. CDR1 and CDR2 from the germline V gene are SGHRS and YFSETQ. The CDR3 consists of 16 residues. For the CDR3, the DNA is TGCGCCAGCAGCTTGCAACTAGCGGGAGTGCCCGGGGAGCTGTTTTTT. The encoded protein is CASSLQLAGVPGELFF.

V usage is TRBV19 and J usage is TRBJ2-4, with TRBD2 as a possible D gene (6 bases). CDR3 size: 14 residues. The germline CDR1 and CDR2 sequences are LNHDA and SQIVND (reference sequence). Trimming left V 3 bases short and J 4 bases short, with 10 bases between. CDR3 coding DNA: TGTGCCAGTAGTATCCTTGCGGGGAAAAACATTCAGTACTTC. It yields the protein CASSILAGKNIQYF.

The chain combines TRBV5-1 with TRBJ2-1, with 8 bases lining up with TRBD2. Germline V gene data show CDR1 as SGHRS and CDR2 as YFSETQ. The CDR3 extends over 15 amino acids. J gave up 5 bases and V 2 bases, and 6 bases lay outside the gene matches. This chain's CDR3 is CASSFGGLGNNEQFF. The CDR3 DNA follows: TGCGCCAGCAGCTTTGGGGGACTAGGGAACAATGAGCAGTTCTTC.

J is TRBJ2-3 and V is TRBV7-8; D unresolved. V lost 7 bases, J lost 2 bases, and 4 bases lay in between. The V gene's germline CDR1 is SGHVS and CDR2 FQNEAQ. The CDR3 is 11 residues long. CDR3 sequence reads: CASKYTDTQYF. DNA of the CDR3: TGTGCCAGCAAGTACACAGATACGCAGTATTTT.

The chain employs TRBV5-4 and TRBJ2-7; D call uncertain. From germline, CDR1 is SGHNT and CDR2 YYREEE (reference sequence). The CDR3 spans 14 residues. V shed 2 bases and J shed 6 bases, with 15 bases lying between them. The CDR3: CASSFDPRPGEQYF. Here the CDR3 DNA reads TGTGCCAGCAGCTTTGACCCAAGACCTGGCGAGCAGTACTTC.

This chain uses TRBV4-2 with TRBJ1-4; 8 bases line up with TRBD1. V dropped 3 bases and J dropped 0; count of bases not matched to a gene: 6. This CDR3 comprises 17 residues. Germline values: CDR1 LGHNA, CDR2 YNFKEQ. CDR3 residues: CASSHSGQGPTNEKLFF. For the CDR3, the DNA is TGTGCCAGCAGCCATTCTGGACAGGGACCAACTAATGAAAAACTGTTTTTT.

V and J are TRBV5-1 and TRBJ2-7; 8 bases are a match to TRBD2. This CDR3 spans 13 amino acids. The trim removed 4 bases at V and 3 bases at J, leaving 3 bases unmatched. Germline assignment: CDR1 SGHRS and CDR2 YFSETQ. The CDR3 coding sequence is TGCGCCAGCAGCCATACTAGCGGCTACGAGCAGTACTTC. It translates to CASSHTSGYEQYF.

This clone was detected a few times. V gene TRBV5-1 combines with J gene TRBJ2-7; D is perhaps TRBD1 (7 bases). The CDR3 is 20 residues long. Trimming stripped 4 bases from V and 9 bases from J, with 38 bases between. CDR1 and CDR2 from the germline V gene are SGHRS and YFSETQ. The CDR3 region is CASSRGTPGQTGARLRGQYF. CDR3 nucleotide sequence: TGCGCCAGCAGCCGGGGGACCCCGGGGCAAACAGGGGCGAGACTACGGGGGCAGTACTTC. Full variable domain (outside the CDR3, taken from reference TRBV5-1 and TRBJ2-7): KAGVTQTPRYLIKTRGQQVTLSCSPISGHRSVSWYQQTPGQGLQFLFEYFSETQRNKGNFPGRFSGRQFSNSRSEMNVSTLELGDSALYLCASSRGTPGQTGARLRGQYFGPGTRLTVT.

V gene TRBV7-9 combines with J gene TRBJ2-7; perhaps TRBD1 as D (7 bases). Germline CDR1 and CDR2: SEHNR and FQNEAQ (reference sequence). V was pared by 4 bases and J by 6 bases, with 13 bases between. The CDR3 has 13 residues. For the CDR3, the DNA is TGTGCCAGCAGCTGGAGGGGGCGCGGCGAGCAGTACTTC. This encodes CASSWRGRGEQYF.

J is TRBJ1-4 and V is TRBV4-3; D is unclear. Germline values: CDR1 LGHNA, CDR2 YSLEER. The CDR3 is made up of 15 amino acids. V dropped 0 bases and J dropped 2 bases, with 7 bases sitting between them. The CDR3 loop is CASSQDLSTNEKLFF. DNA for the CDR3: TGCGCCAGCAGCCAAGATTTGAGTACTAATGAAAAACTGTTTTTT.

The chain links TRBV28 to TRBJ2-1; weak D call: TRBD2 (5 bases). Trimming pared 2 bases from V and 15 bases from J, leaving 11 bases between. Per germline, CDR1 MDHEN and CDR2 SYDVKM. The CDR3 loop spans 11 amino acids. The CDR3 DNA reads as TGTGCCAGCAGTTTAAAACTAGGTCTGTTCTTC. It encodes CASSLKLGLFF. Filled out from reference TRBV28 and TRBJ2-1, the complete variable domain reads DVKVTQSSRYLVKRTGEKVFLECVQDMDHENMFWYRQDPGLGLRLIYFSYDVKMKEKGDIPEGYSVSREKKERFSLILESASTNQTSMYLCASSLKLGLFFGPGTRLTVL.

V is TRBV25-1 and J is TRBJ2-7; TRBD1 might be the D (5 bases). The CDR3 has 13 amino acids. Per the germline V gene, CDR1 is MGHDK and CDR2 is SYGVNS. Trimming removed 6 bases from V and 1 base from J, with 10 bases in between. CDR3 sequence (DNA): TGTGCCAGCAGCCAGACAGATTCCTACGAGCAGTACTTC. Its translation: CASSQTDSYEQYF.

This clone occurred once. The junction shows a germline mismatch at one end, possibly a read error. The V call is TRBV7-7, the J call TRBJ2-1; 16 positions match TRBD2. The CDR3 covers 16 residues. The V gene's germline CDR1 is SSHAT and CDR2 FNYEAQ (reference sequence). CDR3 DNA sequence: TGTGCTAGCAGCCCGGGACTAGCGGGAGGGCGTAATGAGCAGTTCTTC. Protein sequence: CASSPGLAGGRNEQFF.

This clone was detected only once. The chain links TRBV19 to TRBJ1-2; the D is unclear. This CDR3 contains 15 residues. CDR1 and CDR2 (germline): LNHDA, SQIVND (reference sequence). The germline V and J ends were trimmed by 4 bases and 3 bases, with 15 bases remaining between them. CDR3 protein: CASSTLKAWDYGYTF. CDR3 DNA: TGTGCCAGTAGTACCCTGAAGGCCTGGGACTATGGCTACACCTTC.

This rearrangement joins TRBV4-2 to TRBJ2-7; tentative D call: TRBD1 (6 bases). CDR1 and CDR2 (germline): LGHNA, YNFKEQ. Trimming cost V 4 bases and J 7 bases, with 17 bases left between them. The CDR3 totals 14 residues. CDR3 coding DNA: TGTGCCAGCAGCCCACAGGGCCCGACGGGGGAGCAGTACTTC. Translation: CASSPQGPTGEQYF.

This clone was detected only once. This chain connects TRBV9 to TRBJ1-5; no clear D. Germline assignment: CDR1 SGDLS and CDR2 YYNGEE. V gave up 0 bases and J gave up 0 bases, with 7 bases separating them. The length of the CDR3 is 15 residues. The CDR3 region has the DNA TGTGCCAGCAGCGTAGGAGGGATTAGCAATCAGCCCCAGCATTTT. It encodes CASSVGGISNQPQHF.

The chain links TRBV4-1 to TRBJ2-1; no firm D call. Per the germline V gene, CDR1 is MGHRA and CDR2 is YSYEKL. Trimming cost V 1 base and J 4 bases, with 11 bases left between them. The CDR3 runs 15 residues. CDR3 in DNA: TGCGCCAGCAGCCAAGTGTTCTTTTGGTACAATGAGCAGTTCTTC. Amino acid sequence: CASSQVFFWYNEQFF.

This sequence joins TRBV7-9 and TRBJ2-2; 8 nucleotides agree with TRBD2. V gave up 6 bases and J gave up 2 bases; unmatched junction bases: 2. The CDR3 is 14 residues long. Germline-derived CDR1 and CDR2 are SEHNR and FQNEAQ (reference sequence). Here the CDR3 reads CASRRGDNTGELFF. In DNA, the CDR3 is TGTGCCAGCAGGCGGGGGGATAACACCGGGGAGCTGTTTTTT.